The table lists the clone carrying this T cell receptor (beta chain) with a count of one. A much larger clone sits a single nucleotide away, making a read error possible. According to the study, TCR beta libraries were built with iRepertoire HTBI primers and CDR3-region Arm-PCR. MiXCR was run by TCRdb on the multiplex PCR reads, yielding one entry per CDR3 protein. The data hold about 470,000 distinct CDR3 sequences, with about a fifth observed a single time. The sample belongs to a study of regulatory T cells in long-lasting Graves disease. This sample's time point: persistent/refractory GD, antithyroid drugs over 5 years with positive TRAb. PBMCs provided the RNA from which the TCR library was made. The source of this sequence is a female donor with Graves disease. Source: peripheral blood mononuclear cells (PBMCs), taken when the disease was refractory, from a patient treated with antithyroid drugs.

Here the CDR3 reads CASSRLGGETQYF. CDR3 nucleotides: TGTGCCAGCAGCCGACTAGGCGGGGAGACCCAGTACTTC. This chain uses TRBV14 with TRBJ2-5; perhaps TRBD2 as D (6 bases). Germline CDR1 and CDR2: SGHDN and FVKESK. There are 13 residues in the CDR3. V was pared by 4 bases and J by 5 bases, with 11 bases between.